This T cell receptor (beta chain) emerged from a study of control samples from healthy donors and cancer patients. Trimming at V came to 2 bases and at J to 2 bases, leaving 7 bases not matched to a gene. This CDR3 has 17 amino acids. The germline CDR1 and CDR2 sequences are WNHNN and SYGVQD (reference sequence). Repertoires were generated with immunoSEQ multiplex PCR, while TCRdb's copy carries only in-frame clones and drops some. The sample yields 190,000 or so clones, around 93% seen once. The sequencing input was blood. The rearrangement joins TRBV10-1 to TRBJ2-3, with 10 bases matching TRBD2. The sequence came from a man younger than 30 in good health. The CDR3 bases are TGCGCCAGCAGTGAGCCTTGGACTAGCGGAGACACAGATACGCAGTATTTT. It codes for CASSEPWTSGDTDTQYF.